Detailed here is one TCR beta chain. What this receptor recognizes is not known. Base qualities are not provided; no much larger clone lies one nucleotide away. The CDR3, cysteine through phenylalanine, is 14 amino acids long. The only DNA kept is the CDR3, 42 bases in frame from the first base. Trimming accounts for 8 bases at V and 0 bases at J, while the number of junction bases matched to no gene is 9. Looking up the germline V gene yields CDR1 SQVTM and CDR2 ANQGSEA. This sample stems from a study of tumor and adjacent non-tumor tissue in lung cancer (dated by TCRdb to between 2018 and 2020). Concerning the study at large: Patients with adenocarcinoma (about twelve), squamous cell carcinoma (2) and small cell lung cancer (1) were included in the cohort. The roughly 15 patients were aged roughly 30 to 76 years, included 10 men and 5 women, and had TNM stage I to III disease. In total, sequencing yielded 95 million to 150 million productive TCRbeta reads, which works out to an average of about 3.9 million reads per sample. The study compared bulk TCRbeta repertoires between lung tumor tissue and matched distant non-tumor lung tissue from 15 lung cancer patients. More than 25 paired specimens, one tumor and one normal lung sample per patient, were profiled by TCRbeta CDR3 sequencing. Paper-wide results and their limitations: Tumor tissue showed significantly higher TCR diversity (inverse Simpson) than normal lung tissue, at 431.37 vs 166.20 (P = 0.0075, Mann-Whitney U test). Because peripheral blood was not sequenced, blood TCRbeta repertoires in the lung cancer patients of the study were not examined. The cohort had only 15 patients, and the authors noted that larger samples and more detailed clinical data are needed. Neither the sequencing platform nor unique molecular identifiers are named or mentioned anywhere in the methods. TCR diversity was significantly higher in younger patients, and higher tumor TCR diversity was associated with shorter overall and disease-free survival. In normal lung, the top 100 clones accounted for a significantly larger cumulative share of the repertoire than in tumor tissue.

Libraries were constructed by multiplex PCR. The listed sequencing device is Illumina HiSeq 2500. TCRbeta libraries were constructed through three rounds of nested PCR with primers (Table S4) according to protocols modified from ARM-PCR. PCR products of 200-500 bp were gel-excised and purified with the QIAquick gel extraction kit before sequencing. The original pipeline was this. Trimmomatic was used to clean the reads, FLASH was used to merge the reads into complete CDR3 sequences, and MiTCR was used to assign the reads to V(D)J germline segments. Clonal diversity was calculated as the inverse Simpson's index using VDJtools. A read counted as productive if the sequence was in-frame and lacked a premature stop codon. The public reads were quality trimmed at Q25 with fastp and then assembled into clones with MiXCR by TCRdb, keeping productive beta chains. Entries that share a CDR3 protein sequence are merged under the most common genes and DNA. TCRdb, not the original authors, processed these V and J calls. In this sample the table shows about 93,000 distinct CDR3 sequences, around two thirds of which occur a single time. Together, the top ten hold around 16% of the sample.

Bulk unsorted tissue served as the source for RNA extraction, and RNA quality was assessed using a NanoDrop ND-1000 and an Agilent 2100. The donors were newly diagnosed lung cancer patients admitted for thoracic surgery in China from August to November 2014 who had not received prior chemotherapy. The study excluded patients who had received radiotherapy or chemotherapy before or who had another cancer at the same time. Surgical tissue pieces of roughly 1-2.1 cm3 were preserved in RNAlater solution and stored at -80 °C until use. Input material: lung tumor tissue. In this chain, TRBV29-1 is recombined with TRBJ2-5, with 7 junctional bases fitting TRBD2. This TCR was recovered from a man between 65 and 79 years old with non-small cell lung cancer. The CDR3 protein is CSTPASGNQETQYF. The nucleotide sequence reads TGCAGCACCCCGGCTAGCGGCAACCAAGAGACCCAGTACTTC.